One TCR beta chain is described in this entry. Its antigen is currently not known. Base qualities were left out, and no much larger clone turns up one base away. The library was generated by the immunoSEQ multiplex PCR assay. RNA was extracted from all samples and reverse transcribed into cDNA, which served as template for TCR sequencing. First-strand cDNA was synthesized with SuperScript III using a 2:1 mix of oligo-dT and random hexamers. A synthetic immune receptor repertoire was used to measure amplification bias, and any remaining bias was corrected computationally. The source study handled its data this way. Raw reads were preprocessed for error removal, and CDR3 was defined according to IMGT conventions as running from the conserved cysteine to phenylalanine. Clonality was computed as 1 minus the Shannon entropy, with the entropy normalized by log2 of the number of productive unique TCRs. Whether each scalp clone was CD4 or CD8 was inferred by checking scalp TCRbeta sequences against the CD4 and CD8 repertoires from sorted blood. TCRdb limited this immuneACCESS table to in-frame rearrangements with V and J called. A share of clones is missing; checked studies link under half to unresolved V genes, and the rest is unexplained. For V, J and clone size, that table is used; D and trimming come from the DNA. The sample includes under 200,000 clones, with around three fifths observed a single time. Of the sample, 13% to 15% falls within the top ten clones.

These data come from a study of CD8+ T cells in alopecia areata listed by TCRdb under 2018. Study-wide context: The treated patients, all with moderate-to-severe alopecia areata, were enrolled in an open-label pilot trial of oral tofacitinib given at 5 to 10 mg twice daily. To study T cell clonal expansion in alopecia areata, the researchers applied high-throughput TCRbeta sequencing to both the C3H/HeJ mouse model and human patients. Amplification of TCRbeta CDR3 regions was done by immunoSEQ multiplex PCR using 35 Vbeta forward primers and 13 Jbeta reverse primers. Disease severity in treated patients was measured with the SALT score, which quantifies the percentage of affected scalp surface area. Patients received tofacitinib for 6 to 18 months and were then followed off drug for 6 months to check for delayed response and recurrence. RNA was obtained with the PAXgene miRNA kit for fixed scalp, the miRNeasy kit for PBMCs, and the RNeasy kit for mouse skin. Scalp clonality was compared among normal scalp (n=4), patchy alopecia areata scalp (n=8), and alopecia totalis/universalis scalp (n=8). Tofacitinib-treated patients had biopsies at baseline and at 4 and 24 weeks of treatment, with a later scalp biopsy in several patients. On the human side, TCRbeta sequencing was run on scalp tissue and on sorted CD4+ and CD8+ peripheral blood T cells from healthy controls and from alopecia areata patients with either patchy or totalis/universalis disease.

The label giving this sample's time point can be read as: roughly 24 weeks on oral tofacitinib. The intended sense of this specimen's treatment or condition label: oral pan-JAK inhibitor, 5-10 mg twice daily. From alopecia areata patients, peripheral blood was collected along with lesional scalp punch biopsies. After PBMCs were isolated by density centrifugation and stained for CD3, CD4 and CD8, a FACSAria was used to sort CD4+ and CD8+ T cells. CDR1 and CDR2 are read off the germline V gene as MGHDK and SYGVNS. Between the V and J ends, shortened by 0 bases and 3 bases respectively, the junction contains 9 bases. CDR3 length: 15 amino acids, cysteine to phenylalanine. Only the CDR3 DNA is retained, 45 bases long and in frame from the first base. Study-wide findings and limitations: Unlike mouse skin, where gammadelta T cells dominate, normal human skin contains resident alphabeta T cells that get sequenced too, which complicates analysis of the scalp TCR repertoire. Because the treated cohort was small and had only one nonresponder, larger studies are needed to examine links between baseline CD8+ expansion and response. Compared with normal scalp, lesional scalp had higher clonality and more expanded CD8+ clones, particularly in alopecia totalis/universalis, a pattern that suggests antigenic drive. Many expanded lesional clones were found to persist in scalp and blood during tofacitinib treatment, and relapse after treatment cessation may be partly explained by this persistence. Scalp clonality and the number of expanded CD8+ clones among the top 100 scalp clones were significantly decreased by tofacitinib. Shared TCR sequences between patients were less evident than in mice, which may be partly attributable to HLA diversity in the patient population.

In this chain, TRBV25-1 is recombined with TRBJ1-5, and TRBD1 may be the D gene, going by 5 matching bases. Sequenced material: CD4+ T cells sorted from blood, taken at week 24, from a patient treated with tofacitinib. The TCR comes from a human donor with alopecia areata. The CDR3 has the sequence CASSEYGADNQPQHF. The DNA sequence is as follows: TGTGCCAGCAGTGAATATGGGGCAGACAATCAGCCCCAGCATTTT.